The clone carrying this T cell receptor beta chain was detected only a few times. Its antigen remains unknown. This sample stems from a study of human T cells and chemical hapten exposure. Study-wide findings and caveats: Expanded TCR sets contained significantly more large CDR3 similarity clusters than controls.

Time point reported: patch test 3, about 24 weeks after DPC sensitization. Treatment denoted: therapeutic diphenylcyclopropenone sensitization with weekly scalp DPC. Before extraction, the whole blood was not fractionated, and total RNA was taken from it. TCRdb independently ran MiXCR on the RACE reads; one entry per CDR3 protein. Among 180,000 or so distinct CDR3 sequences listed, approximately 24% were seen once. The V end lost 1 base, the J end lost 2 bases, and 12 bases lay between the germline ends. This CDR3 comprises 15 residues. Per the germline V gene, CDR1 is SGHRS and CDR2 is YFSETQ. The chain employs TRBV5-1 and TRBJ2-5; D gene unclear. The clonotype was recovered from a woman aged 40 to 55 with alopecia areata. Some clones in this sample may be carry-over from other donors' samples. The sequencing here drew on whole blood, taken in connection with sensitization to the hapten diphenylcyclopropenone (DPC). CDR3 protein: CASSLFTPPQETQYF. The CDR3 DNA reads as TGCGCCAGCAGCTTGTTTACGCCGCCACAAGAGACCCAGTACTTC.